Following are 14 T cell receptor beta chains from one sample sequenced in a study of post-analysis software for immune sequencing data. Broader study findings: With TRBV5-6, TRBV5-1 and TRBV20-1 included, about 5 TRBV segments were more frequent in patients than in controls.

The antigens for these receptors are not known. Every TCR beta cDNA library bore unique molecular identifiers. MiXCR, applied by TCRdb to the PCR reads, yields one record per CDR3 protein. The table lists around 700,000 distinct CDR3 sequences, 55% to 70% of them singletons. Specimen: blood. These receptors were collected from a girl aged 2 to 10 with multiple sclerosis.

The V call is TRBV12-3 or TRBV12-4, the J call TRBJ2-6, with D perhaps matching TRBD1 or TRBD2 (5 bases each). This CDR3 is 16 amino acids long. V was shortened by 1 base and J by 0 bases, with 7 bases between the two germline ends. CDR3 DNA: TGTGCCAGCAGTTTAGTCGGGGCCTCTGGGGCCAACGTCCTGACTTTC. Translated, it gives CASSLVGASGANVLTF.

The chain couples TRBV15 to TRBJ2-1; D call uncertain. V was shortened by 1 base and J by 8 bases, with 12 bases between the two germline ends. The germline CDR1 and CDR2 sequences are LNHNV and YYDKDF (reference sequence). The CDR3 is made up of 14 amino acids. The CDR3 spells CATSRVDSFHEQFF. CDR3 bases: TGTGCCACCAGCAGAGTAGATAGTTTTCATGAGCAGTTCTTC. Full variable domain (rest looked up from reference TRBV15 and TRBJ2-1): DAMVIQNPRYQVTQFGKPVTLSCSQTLNHNVMYWYQQKSSQAPKLLFHYYDKDFNNEADTPDNFQSRRPNTSFCFLDIRSPGLGDTAMYLCATSRVDSFHEQFFGPGTRLTVL.

CDR3 DNA sequence: TGCAGTGCTAGAGATGGGGGGGGCCTCTACAATGAGCAGTTCTTC. It specifies CSARDGGGLYNEQFF. The chain employs TRBV20-1 and TRBJ2-1; perhaps TRBD2 as D (7 bases). V lost 0 bases and J 3 bases, leaving 12 bases between the germline ends. CDR3 length: 15 amino acids. Looked up from germline, CDR1 is DFQATT and CDR2 is SNEGSKA (reference sequence).

The gene calls are TRBV15 and TRBJ1-2, with a possible D match to TRBD1 (5 bases). The V and J ends lost 3 bases and 9 bases respectively, with 14 bases between them. From germline, CDR1 is LNHNV and CDR2 YYDKDF (reference sequence). This CDR3 contains 13 residues. The CDR3 loop reads CATSRDRQRRYTF. Written as DNA, the CDR3 is TGTGCCACCAGCAGGGACCGACAGAGACGCTACACCTTC.

This clonotype was observed a handful of times. This chain connects TRBV9 to TRBJ2-6; D may be TRBD1 (5 bases). The CDR3 spans 16 residues. V was clipped by 6 bases and J by 1 base, with 14 bases between them. Germline lookup yields CDR1 SGDLS and CDR2 YYNGEE. The CDR3 DNA follows: TGTGCCAGCACCGTGGGGCCGACTTCTGGGGCCAACGTCCTGACTTTC. Its translation: CASTVGPTSGANVLTF.

The rearrangement links TRBV15 to TRBJ2-6, with unresolved D. The CDR3 loop spans 13 amino acids. Germline CDR1 is LNHNV and CDR2 is YYDKDF (reference sequence). V gave up 8 bases and J gave up 0 bases, with 5 bases separating them. CDR3 region: CATAGSGANVLTF. Written as DNA, the CDR3 is TGTGCCACCGCAGGCTCTGGGGCCAACGTCCTGACTTTC.

The genes are TRBV5-5 and TRBJ2-1; D may be TRBD1 or TRBD2 (5 bases each). Trimming removed 4 bases at V and 5 bases at J, with 16 bases between. The germline gives CDR1 SGHKS, CDR2 YYEKEE (reference sequence). This CDR3 comprises 15 residues. The CDR3 is CASSPGRTVNNEQFF. The CDR3 nucleotides are TGTGCCAGCAGCCCGGGACGGACGGTAAACAATGAGCAGTTCTTC.

The chain combines TRBV30 with TRBJ1-1, with D possibly TRBD1 on 6 matching bases. CDR1 and CDR2 (germline): GTSNPN, SVGIG (reference sequence). V was cut by 3 bases and J by 4 bases, with 21 bases left in between. This CDR3 spans 16 amino acids. CDR3 coding DNA: TGTGCCTGGAGCCCAACCCAGGGGAAGAGAGGCACTGAAGCTTTCTTT. Its protein product is CAWSPTQGKRGTEAFF.

The CDR3 loop is CASSYSWYERGTETQYF. CDR3 in DNA: TGTGCCAGCAGTTACTCGTGGTACGAGCGGGGGACCGAGACCCAGTACTTC. The chain combines TRBV6-5 with TRBJ2-5, with 8 bases fitting TRBD2. This CDR3 is built from 17 residues. J gave up 5 bases and V 0 bases, and 11 bases lay outside the gene matches. The germline V gene encodes CDR1 MNHEY and CDR2 SVGAGI.

This clonotype was picked up a small number of times. The genes are TRBV13 and TRBJ2-3; D not resolved. Germline loops: CDR1 PRHDT, CDR2 FYEKMQ (reference sequence). V lost 5 bases to trimming and J lost 1 base, with 7 bases between them. The CDR3 runs to 13 residues. The CDR3 sequence is CASSRPGTDTQYF. In DNA form, the CDR3 reads TGTGCCAGCAGCCGTCCCGGCACAGATACGCAGTATTTT.

This sequence joins TRBV12-3 or TRBV12-4 and TRBJ1-1; perhaps TRBD1 as D (6 bases). This CDR3 region has 16 residues. Trimming cost V 5 bases and J 1 base, with 17 bases left between them. CDR3 DNA: TGTGCCAGCAGTGGTCCTTTACAGGGCACGAACACTGAAGCTTTCTTT. Protein product: CASSGPLQGTNTEAFF.

The J gene is TRBJ1-5, the V gene TRBV10-3, with 8 bases fitting TRBD1. Germline V gives CDR1 ENHRY, CDR2 SYGVKD. V trimming: 0 bases; J trimming: 4 bases; junction bases outside the gene matches: 5. CDR3 length: 16 amino acids. CDR3 nucleotides: TGTGCCATCAGTGAGTCCGCAGGACAGGGTAATCAGCCCCAGCATTTT. Translated: CAISESAGQGNQPQHF.

This chain uses TRBV11-2 with TRBJ2-1, with 8 bases matching TRBD2. Germline CDR1 reads SGHAT; CDR2 reads FQNNGV. J was trimmed by 5 bases and V by 8 bases; bases with no gene match: 5. This CDR3 has 13 residues. CDR3: CASRAGGNNEQFF. In DNA form, the CDR3 reads TGTGCCAGCCGGGCGGGGGGAAACAATGAGCAGTTCTTC.

The gene calls are TRBV10-3 and TRBJ2-7, with D unclear. Germline assignment: CDR1 ENHRY and CDR2 SYGVKD. CDR3 size: 12 residues. V gave up 6 bases and J gave up 2 bases, with 8 bases separating them. CDR3 sequence: CAIRDGPYEQYF. The CDR3, as DNA: TGTGCCATCAGGGACGGACCCTACGAGCAGTACTTC.